This section outlines one T cell receptor (beta chain) sequence together with its context. This entry is derived from a study of blood T cell repertoires in COVID-19. Across the whole study: Donors in the United States, Italy and Spain gave samples during acute or convalescent COVID-19. Sample material is recorded as cDNA or gDNA derived from T cells, B-cell-depleted T cells, or PBMCs.

J gave up 3 bases and V 5 bases, and 1 base lay outside the gene matches. The CDR3 runs 13 residues. The germline V gene encodes CDR1 SEHNR and CDR2 FQNEAQ (reference sequence). Per the original methods: For nucleated cells, counts were estimated from reference gene primer amplification. TCRdb keeps only in-frame clones here, not all; method: immunoSEQ multiplex PCR. The DNA gave D and trimming, while V, J and clone size come from that table. The table has roughly 80,000 clones, about 83% seen once. This TCR derives from an older woman with acute or convalescent COVID-19. What was sequenced was peripheral blood. The chain combines TRBV7-9 with TRBJ1-2; 9 bases agree with TRBD1. This CDR3 reads CASSRDRDYGYTF. The DNA of the CDR3 is TGTGCCAGCAGCCGGGACAGGGACTATGGCTACACCTTC.